This T cell receptor (beta chain) was documented in a study of blood T cell repertoires in COVID-19. Study overall: Samples came from the United States, Italy and Spain, spanning acute and convalescent COVID-19. From T cells, B-cell-depleted T cells, or PBMCs came the material, which was cDNA or gDNA.

Study processing details: Nucleated cell number was recorded as an estimate derived from reference gene primer amplification. The repertoire was sequenced with immunoSEQ multiplex PCR; TCRdb's copy has only in-frame clones and lacks some. V and J calls and clone size are as listed in that table; D and trimming were resolved from the DNA. The sample holds 35,000 to 50,000 clones, around 91% seen once. Germline V gives CDR1 MDHEN, CDR2 SYDVKM. Germline trimming cut 4 bases from V and 6 bases from J; bases unmatched to any gene: 8. This CDR3 has 16 residues. This sequence was found in a man between 45 and 60 years old with active COVID-19. The V call is TRBV28, the J call TRBJ2-2; TRBD1 matches at 10 bases. Sequenced input: peripheral blood. CDR3 region: CASSSARTGGPGELFF. Here the CDR3 DNA reads TGTGCCAGCAGTTCTGCTAGGACAGGGGGTCCCGGGGAGCTGTTTTTT.